The 7 T cell receptor beta chains given below trace back to one sample, sequenced in a study of STAT5B mutations in CD4+ large granular lymphocyte leukemia. Sequencing was performed with immunoSEQ multiplex PCR; in TCRdb, only in-frame clones are kept and a portion is missing. The data contain roughly 32,000 clones, 76% of them seen just once; the ten biggest clones take up about 1.9%. The sequenced sample consisted of CD4+ T cells from blood buffy coats. Source of these receptors: a human donor in good health.

The chain recombines TRBV29-1 with TRBJ2-7; D is ambiguous. There are 12 residues in the CDR3. Trimming removed 4 bases from V and 0 bases from J, with 7 bases in between. The V gene's germline CDR1 is SQVTM and CDR2 ANQGSEA. The CDR3 loop reads CSVGGASYEQYF. CDR3 nucleotide sequence: TGCAGCGTTGGTGGTGCCTCCTACGAGCAGTACTTC.

This clone is termed medium-sized. The chain links TRBV27 to TRBJ1-1, with D unclear. The V and J ends lost 11 bases and 1 base respectively, with 11 bases between them. The germline V gene has CDR1 MNHEY and CDR2 SMNVEV (reference sequence). The CDR3 totals 12 residues. The CDR3 spells CACGRKNTEAFF. As DNA, the CDR3 is TGTGCCTGTGGCAGGAAGAACACTGAAGCTTTCTTT.

The V gene is TRBV7-2, the J gene TRBJ1-4; D unclear. The CDR3 totals 11 residues. From germline, CDR1 is SGHTA and CDR2 FQGNSA. Trimming took off 5 bases at V and 8 bases at J, with 6 bases between the two ends. CDR3 loop: CASSPAEKLFF. The DNA of the CDR3 is TGTGCCAGCAGCCCGGCCGAAAAACTGTTTTTT.

This chain links TRBV7-8 with TRBJ2-1, with 8 bases that match TRBD2. The germline gives CDR1 SGHVS, CDR2 FQNEAQ. There are 16 residues in the CDR3. J gave up 6 bases and V 5 bases, and 12 bases lay outside the gene matches. The CDR3 sequence: CASSHRPGTSGNEQFF. In DNA form, the CDR3 reads TGTGCCAGCAGCCATCGTCCCGGGACTAGTGGCAATGAGCAGTTCTTC.

V gene TRBV2 combines with J gene TRBJ2-6, with D unresolved. CDR1 and CDR2 (germline): SNHLY, FYNNEI. V was shortened by 7 bases and J by 2 bases, with 6 bases between the two germline ends. The CDR3 length is 13 residues. This CDR3 is CASTLAGANVLTF. CDR3 sequence (DNA): TGTGCCAGCACTTTGGCTGGGGCCAACGTCCTGACTTTC.

The rearrangement joins TRBV19 to TRBJ2-4; 10 bases align to TRBD1. The CDR3 loop spans 13 amino acids. Germline V gene sequence: CDR1 LNHDA, CDR2 SQIVND (reference sequence). V gave up 7 bases and J gave up 10 bases; unmatched junction bases: 7. In DNA, the CDR3 is TGTGCCAGTAAGCAGAGACAGGGGGCAATTCAGTACTTC. It codes for CASKQRQGAIQYF.

This clone was observed a handful of times. Written as DNA, the CDR3 is TGTGCCAGCAGCCTCCGGACAGGGGGCAATTCACCCCTCCACTTT. Its translation: CASSLRTGGNSPLHF. The chain has TRBV14 and TRBJ1-6, with 11 bases that match TRBD1. CDR1 SGHDN and CDR2 FVKESK come from the germline V gene. The CDR3 is made up of 15 amino acids. Trimming took 4 bases from V and 7 from J; bases not matched to a gene: 3.